The 18 T cell receptor beta chains below were found in one sample sequenced in a study of response to subunit inactivated influenza vaccine. One entry per CDR3 protein, called by TCRdb with MiXCR from the RT-PCR reads. This sample yields 500,000 to 600,000 distinct CDR3 sequences, of which 14% are seen a single time; roughly 11% belongs to the top ten. The specimen was PBMCs from blood, collected about 11 days after vaccination. These receptors all stem from a man between 45 and 60 years old who received an inactivated influenza vaccine.

This clonotype was observed a few times. The chain carries TRBV18 and TRBJ2-2; 9 nucleotides agree with TRBD2. V gave up 3 bases and J gave up 4 bases; unmatched junction bases: 15. Germline values: CDR1 KGHSH, CDR2 LQKENI. CDR3 length: 19 amino acids. The CDR3 region is CASSPRQQRLADSTGELFF. The DNA for the CDR3 is TGTGCCAGCTCACCTAGGCAGCAGAGACTAGCGGATAGCACCGGGGAGCTGTTTTTT.

In this sample, this clonotype turned up a few times. The gene calls are TRBV20-1 and TRBJ1-2; the D gene is possibly TRBD1 (6 bases). The CDR3 has 16 amino acids. Germline V CDR1 and CDR2: DFQATT, SNEGSKA (reference sequence). V dropped 1 base and J dropped 5 bases, with 20 bases sitting between them. Written as DNA, the CDR3 is TGCAGTGCTAGAGGGACACACCAAGGGGGGGATTATGGCTACACCTTC. Amino acids: CSARGTHQGGDYGYTF.

The chain has TRBV20-1 and TRBJ2-1; TRBD1 aligns across 8 bases. Germline assignment: CDR1 DFQATT and CDR2 SNEGSKA (reference sequence). The CDR3 runs 16 residues. V lost 1 base to trimming and J lost 0 bases; unmatched junction nucleotides: 5. CDR3 residues: CSARVITGGSYNEQFF. Written as DNA, the CDR3 is TGCAGTGCTAGAGTTATAACAGGGGGCTCCTACAATGAGCAGTTCTTC.

The V call is TRBV14, the J call TRBJ2-5, with a possible D match to TRBD2 (6 bases). Germline lookup yields CDR1 SGHDN and CDR2 FVKESK. The CDR3 sequence is 14 residues long. Trimming shortened V by 1 base and J by 3 bases, and 9 bases separated the two germline ends. In DNA form, the CDR3 reads TGTGCCAGCAGCCAAGTCGGGGGTAAAGAGACCCAGTACTTC. Translation gives CASSQVGGKETQYF.

There are a few counts of this clonotype. The chain couples TRBV2 to TRBJ1-3; unclear D gene. Germline CDR1 is SNHLY and CDR2 is FYNNEI. V lost 0 bases to trimming and J lost 3 bases, with 9 bases between them. The CDR3 is 15 amino acids. The CDR3 bases are TGTGCCAGCAGTGAAGCGCTAGGGTTTGGAAACACCATATATTTT. Protein sequence: CASSEALGFGNTIYF.

The chain links TRBV20-1 to TRBJ2-5, with D tentatively TRBD1 (6 bases). V was cut by 2 bases and J by 4 bases, with 17 bases left in between. The CDR3 is made up of 15 amino acids. Looked up from germline, CDR1 is DFQATT and CDR2 is SNEGSKA (reference sequence). The CDR3 sequence: CSARPFDRNAETQYF. The DNA of the CDR3 is TGCAGTGCTAGACCCTTCGACAGGAACGCAGAGACCCAGTACTTC.

This clonotype was observed a handful of times. The chain recombines TRBV15 with TRBJ2-1, with D perhaps matching TRBD2 (5 bases). The CDR3 has 15 residues. V lost 0 bases, J lost 4 bases, and 10 bases lay in between. The germline V gene encodes CDR1 LNHNV and CDR2 YYDKDF (reference sequence). The CDR3 coding sequence is TGTGCCACCAGCAGAGATCTTGGGAGTTACAATGAGCAGTTCTTC. It specifies CATSRDLGSYNEQFF.

The chain combines TRBV19 with TRBJ1-2; D gene uncertain. Trimming took 7 bases from V and 4 from J, leaving 13 bases between them. CDR1 LNHDA and CDR2 SQIVND come from the germline V gene (reference sequence). This CDR3 contains 13 residues. The CDR3 nucleotides are TGTGCCAGTAAGGAGGCAGGACTCTATGGCTACACCTTC. It specifies CASKEAGLYGYTF.

The V gene is TRBV5-1, the J gene TRBJ2-7; D is possibly TRBD2 (6 bases). Trimming removed 0 bases at V and 2 bases at J, with 15 bases between. CDR1 SGHRS and CDR2 YFSETQ come from the germline V gene. The CDR3 loop spans 16 amino acids. The CDR3 region is CASSLDVGGRPYEQYF. The CDR3 DNA reads TGCGCCAGCAGCTTGGATGTCGGGGGACGACCCTACGAGCAGTACTTC.

The chain couples TRBV20-1 to TRBJ1-6; D gene unclear. Per germline, CDR1 DFQATT and CDR2 SNEGSKA (reference sequence). This CDR3 region has 14 residues. V lost 0 bases and J lost 0, with 3 bases in between. The CDR3 nucleotides read TGCAGTGCTAGAGATAGCTCCTATAATTCACCCCTCCACTTT. Translated: CSARDSSYNSPLHF.

Remarks on this clonotype: The conserved phenylalanine or tryptophan normally closing the CDR3 is absent here, so this likely arose from a read error. The chain joins TRBV4-2 to TRBJ2-1, with 8 positions matching TRBD1. The CDR3 totals 15 residues. Germline loops: CDR1 LGHNA, CDR2 YNFKEQ. Losses at the gene ends were 0 bases for V and 4 bases for J; bases not matched to a gene: 2. The CDR3 nucleotides are TGTGCCAGCAGCCAAGAAAGGACAGGGTACAATGAGCAGTTCTGC. Translated, it gives CASSQERTGYNEQFC.

The V call is TRBV7-2, the J call TRBJ1-4; TRBD1 aligns across 8 bases. The CDR3 is 15 amino acids. Germline V gene lookup returns CDR1 SGHTA and CDR2 FQGNSA. V gave up 5 bases and J gave up 8 bases; unmatched junction bases: 10. The CDR3 DNA sequence: TGTGCCAGCAGCCAGACAGGGGCGATGAGCGAAAAACTGTTTTTT. Protein: CASSQTGAMSEKLFF.

This clonotype was detected ten times or more. The chain combines TRBV6-1 with TRBJ2-5; 7 bases agree with TRBD2. CDR1 and CDR2 from the germline V gene are MNHNS and SASEGT. This CDR3 is 14 amino acids long. Losses at the gene ends were 8 bases for V and 5 bases for J; bases not matched to a gene: 11. Here the CDR3 reads CASVGLGVWETQYF. CDR3 DNA: TGTGCCAGCGTCGGACTAGGAGTATGGGAGACCCAGTACTTC.

This clonotype has ten or more counts. V is TRBV11-2 and J is TRBJ2-7; D gene ambiguous. The length of the CDR3 is 12 residues. Per germline, CDR1 SGHAT and CDR2 FQNNGV. Trimming took 1 base from V and 5 from J, leaving 6 bases between them. The CDR3 here is CASSLVPNEQYF. The CDR3 region has the DNA TGTGCCAGCAGCTTAGTACCCAACGAGCAGTACTTC. Complete variable domain (other parts from reference TRBV11-2 and TRBJ2-7): EAGVAQSPRYKIIEKRQSVAFWCNPISGHATLYWYQQILGQGPKLLIQFQNNGVVDDSQLPKDRFSAERLKGVDSTLKIQPAKLEDSAVYLCASSLVPNEQYFGPGTRLTVT.

This clonotype was seen ten or more times. The chain employs TRBV9 and TRBJ2-7, with 8 nucleotides matching TRBD1. The V segment lost 4 bases and the J segment 2 bases; nucleotides outside the gene matches: 8. CDR1 is SGDLS and CDR2 is YYNGEE in the germline V gene. The CDR3 runs 15 residues. The CDR3: CASSPSRDRPYEQYF. CDR3 DNA: TGTGCCAGCAGCCCAAGTCGGGACAGGCCCTACGAGCAGTACTTC.

Many counts were recorded for this clonotype. The chain combines TRBV7-9 with TRBJ2-5; no reliable D call. CDR1 and CDR2 from the germline V gene are SEHNR and FQNEAQ (reference sequence). V was cut by 4 bases and J by 5 bases, with 8 bases left in between. This CDR3 has 12 residues. For the CDR3, the DNA is TGTGCCAGCAGCTCGTCCCTGGAGACCCAGTACTTC. Translated: CASSSSLETQYF.

In its sample, this clonotype was seen a few times. The chain is built from TRBV5-1 and TRBJ2-7; D is ambiguous. This CDR3 has 13 residues. The V end was cut by 0 bases, the J end by 3 bases, with 7 bases between. In germline, CDR1 is SGHRS, CDR2 YFSETQ. The CDR3 spells CASSLDRYYEQYF. The CDR3 DNA reads TGCGCCAGCAGCTTGGACCGATACTACGAGCAGTACTTC.

V is TRBV10-3 and J is TRBJ2-1; D is perhaps TRBD2 (6 bases). Per the germline V gene, CDR1 is ENHRY and CDR2 is SYGVKD. CDR3 length equals 16 residues. The V end was cut by 0 bases, the J end by 12 bases, with 21 bases between. For the CDR3, the DNA is TGTGCCATCAGTGAGTCAAGCGGGCCGGGACCGTGGGGGCAGTTCTTC. Its protein product is CAISESSGPGPWGQFF.